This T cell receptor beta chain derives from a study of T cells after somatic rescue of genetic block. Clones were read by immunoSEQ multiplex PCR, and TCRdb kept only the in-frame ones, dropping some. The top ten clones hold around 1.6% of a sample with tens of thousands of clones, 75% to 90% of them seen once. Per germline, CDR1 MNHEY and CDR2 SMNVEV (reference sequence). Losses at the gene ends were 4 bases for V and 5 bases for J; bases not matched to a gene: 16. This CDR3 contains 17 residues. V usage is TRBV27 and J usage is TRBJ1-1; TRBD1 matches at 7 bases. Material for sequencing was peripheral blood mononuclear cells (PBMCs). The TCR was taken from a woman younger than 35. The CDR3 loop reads CASSSRGGHGLWTEAFF. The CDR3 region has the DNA TGTGCCAGCAGTTCCAGGGGGGGGCATGGTCTGTGGACTGAAGCTTTCTTT.